This paragraph reports one TCR beta chain. Its antigen remains unknown. This CDR3 has 13 residues. Germline V lookup: CDR1 DFQATT, CDR2 SNEGSKA (reference sequence). With 3 bases removed from V and 4 bases from J, the gap between germline ends came to 11 bases. These data come from a study of response to subunit inactivated influenza vaccine. The study's findings and limits: Each seasonal influenza vaccination, the authors suggested, recruits few new T cells.

TCRdb processed the RT-PCR reads anew with MiXCR; each CDR3 protein has one entry. The table records hundreds of thousands of distinct CDR3 sequences, 25% of them present only once. The material sequenced was CD4+ T cells sorted from PBMCs, taken 5 to 6 days after vaccination. The receptor was isolated from a man between 45 and 60 years old who received an inactivated influenza vaccine. V is TRBV20-1 and J is TRBJ2-3; possibly TRBD1 for D (6 bases). In DNA, the CDR3 is TGCAGTGCTAGGCACAAGGGGGCAGATACGCAGTATTTT. Translated: CSARHKGADTQYF.